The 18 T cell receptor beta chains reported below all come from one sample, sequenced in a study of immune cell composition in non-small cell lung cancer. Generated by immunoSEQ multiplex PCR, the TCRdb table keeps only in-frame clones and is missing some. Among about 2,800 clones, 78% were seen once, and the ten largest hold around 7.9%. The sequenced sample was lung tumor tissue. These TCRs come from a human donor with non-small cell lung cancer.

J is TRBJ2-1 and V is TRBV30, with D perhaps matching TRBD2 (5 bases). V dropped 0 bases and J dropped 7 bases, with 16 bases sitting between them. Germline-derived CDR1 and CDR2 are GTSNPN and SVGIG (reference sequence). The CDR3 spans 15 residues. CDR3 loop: CAWSVTGGLGNEQFF. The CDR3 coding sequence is TGTGCCTGGAGTGTGACTGGAGGCCTTGGGAATGAGCAGTTCTTC. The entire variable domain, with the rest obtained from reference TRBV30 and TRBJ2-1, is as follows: SQTIHQWPATLVQPVGSPLSLECTVEGTSNPNLYWYRQAAGRGLQLLFYSVGIGQISSEVPQNLSASRPQDRQFILSSKKLLLSDSGFYLCAWSVTGGLGNEQFFGPGTRLTVL.

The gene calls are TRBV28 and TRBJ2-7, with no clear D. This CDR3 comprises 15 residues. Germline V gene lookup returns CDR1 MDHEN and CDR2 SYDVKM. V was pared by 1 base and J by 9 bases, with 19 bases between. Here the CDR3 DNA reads TGTGCCAGCAGTTTATTGGGTCCTGTAAGAGGCGGGCAGTACTTC. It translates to CASSLLGPVRGGQYF.

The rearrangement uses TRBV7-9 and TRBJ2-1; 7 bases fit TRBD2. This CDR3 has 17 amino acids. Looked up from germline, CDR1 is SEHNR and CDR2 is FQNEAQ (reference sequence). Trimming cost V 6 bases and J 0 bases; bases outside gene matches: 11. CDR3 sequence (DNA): TGTGCCAGCAGTCGAGCCACGGGGGGAAGCTCCTACAATGAGCAGTTCTTC. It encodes CASSRATGGSSYNEQFF.

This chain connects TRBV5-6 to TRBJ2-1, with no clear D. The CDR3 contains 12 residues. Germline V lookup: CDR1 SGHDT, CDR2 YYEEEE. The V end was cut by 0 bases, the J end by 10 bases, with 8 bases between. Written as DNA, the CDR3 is TGTGCCAGCAGCTTGGTCGCTCGGGAGCAGTTCTTC. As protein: CASSLVAREQFF.

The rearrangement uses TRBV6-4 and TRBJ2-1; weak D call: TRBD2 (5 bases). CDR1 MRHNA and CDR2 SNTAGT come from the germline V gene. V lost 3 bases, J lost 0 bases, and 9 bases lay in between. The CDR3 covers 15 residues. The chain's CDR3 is CASSEADSSYNEQFF. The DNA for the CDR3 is TGTGCCAGCAGTGAGGCGGACTCCTCCTACAATGAGCAGTTCTTC.

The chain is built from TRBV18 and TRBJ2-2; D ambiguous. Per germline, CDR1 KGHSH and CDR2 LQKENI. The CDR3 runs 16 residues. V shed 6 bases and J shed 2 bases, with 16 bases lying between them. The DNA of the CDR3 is TGTGCCAGCTCCCCCCCCGGGTACGTCAACACCGGGGAGCTGTTTTTT. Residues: CASSPPGYVNTGELFF.

The CDR3 nucleotides read TGTGCCTTGGAGGGCCCGGACTCGGCGAGGGGCATTCAGTACTTC. It is translated as CALEGPDSARGIQYF. V gene TRBV30 combines with J gene TRBJ2-4, with D possibly matching TRBD2 (6 bases). The CDR3 runs 15 residues. The V end lost 7 bases, the J end lost 9 bases, and 25 bases lay between the germline ends. Germline CDR1 is GTSNPN and CDR2 is SVGIG (reference sequence).

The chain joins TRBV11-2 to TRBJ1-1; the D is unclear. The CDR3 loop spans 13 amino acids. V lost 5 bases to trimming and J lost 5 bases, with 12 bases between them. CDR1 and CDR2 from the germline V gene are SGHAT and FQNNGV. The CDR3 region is CASSTSGYTEAFF. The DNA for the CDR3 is TGTGCCAGCAGCACCTCGGGTTATACTGAAGCTTTCTTT.

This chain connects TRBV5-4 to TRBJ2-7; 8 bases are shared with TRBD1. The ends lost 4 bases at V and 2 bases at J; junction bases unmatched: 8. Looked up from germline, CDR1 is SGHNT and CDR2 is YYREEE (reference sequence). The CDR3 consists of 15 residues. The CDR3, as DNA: TGTGCCAGCAGCCCAACCCGGGACAGGACCTACGAGCAGTACTTC. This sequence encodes CASSPTRDRTYEQYF.

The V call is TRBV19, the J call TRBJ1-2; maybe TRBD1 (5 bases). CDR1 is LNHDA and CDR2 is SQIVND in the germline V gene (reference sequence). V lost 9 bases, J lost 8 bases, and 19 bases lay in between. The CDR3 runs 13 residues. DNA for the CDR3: TGTGCCAGCACCGAGCAGGGTTTGGGGGGCTACACCTTC. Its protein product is CASTEQGLGGYTF.

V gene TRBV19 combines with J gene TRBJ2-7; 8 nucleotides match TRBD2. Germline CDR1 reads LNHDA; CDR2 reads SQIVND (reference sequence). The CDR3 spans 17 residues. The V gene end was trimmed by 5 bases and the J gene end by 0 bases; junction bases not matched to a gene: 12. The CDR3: CASSVSGGRKLSYEQYF. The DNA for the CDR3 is TGTGCCAGTAGTGTATCGGGGGGGCGGAAGCTCTCCTACGAGCAGTACTTC.

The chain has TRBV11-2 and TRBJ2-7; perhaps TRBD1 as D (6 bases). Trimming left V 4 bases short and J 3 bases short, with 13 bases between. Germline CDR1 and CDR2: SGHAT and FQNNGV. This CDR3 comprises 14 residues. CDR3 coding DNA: TGTGCCAGCAGCTACTCGACAGGAGGCTACGAGCAGTACTTC. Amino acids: CASSYSTGGYEQYF.

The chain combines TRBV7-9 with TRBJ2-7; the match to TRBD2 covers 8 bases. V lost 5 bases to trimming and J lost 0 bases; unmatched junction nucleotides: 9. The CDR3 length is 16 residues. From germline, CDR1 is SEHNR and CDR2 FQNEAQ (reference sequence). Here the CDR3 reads CASSPGGSGRSYEQYF. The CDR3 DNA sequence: TGTGCCAGCAGCCCGGGAGGGAGCGGGCGCTCCTACGAGCAGTACTTC.

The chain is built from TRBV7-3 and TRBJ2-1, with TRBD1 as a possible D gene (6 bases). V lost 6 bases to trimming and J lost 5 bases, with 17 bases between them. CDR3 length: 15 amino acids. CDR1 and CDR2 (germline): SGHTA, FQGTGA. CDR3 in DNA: TGTGCCAGCAGTTCTTTACAGGGATGGGACAATGAGCAGTTCTTC. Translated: CASSSLQGWDNEQFF.

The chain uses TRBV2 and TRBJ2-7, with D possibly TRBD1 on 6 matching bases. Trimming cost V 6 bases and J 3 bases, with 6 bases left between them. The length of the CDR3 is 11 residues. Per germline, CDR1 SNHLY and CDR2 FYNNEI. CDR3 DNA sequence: TGTGCCAGCAGGGGACACTACGAGCAGTACTTC. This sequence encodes CASRGHYEQYF.

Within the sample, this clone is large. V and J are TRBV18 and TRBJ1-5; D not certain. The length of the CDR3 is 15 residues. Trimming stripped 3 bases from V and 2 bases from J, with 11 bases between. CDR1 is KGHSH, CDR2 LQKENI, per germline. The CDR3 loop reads CASSPRLSGNQPQHF. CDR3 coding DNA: TGTGCCAGCTCACCGCGGCTCTCTGGCAATCAGCCCCAGCATTTT.

The CDR3 is CASSDKRVSYEQYF. The CDR3 DNA sequence: TGCGCCAGCAGTGATAAGCGGGTCTCCTACGAGCAGTACTTC. The chain carries TRBV10-2 and TRBJ2-7; a weak D match, TRBD2 (6 bases). Trimming cost V 3 bases and J 0 bases, with 9 bases left between them. The CDR3 consists of 14 residues. From germline, CDR1 is WSHSY and CDR2 SAAADI.

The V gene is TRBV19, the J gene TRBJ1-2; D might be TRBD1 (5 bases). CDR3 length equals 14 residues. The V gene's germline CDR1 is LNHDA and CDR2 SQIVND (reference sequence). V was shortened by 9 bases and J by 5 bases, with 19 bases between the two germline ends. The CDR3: CASSETVKQYGYTF. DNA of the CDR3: TGTGCCAGCAGTGAGACAGTGAAACAGTATGGCTACACCTTC.